The clone carrying this T cell receptor (beta chain) was counted a few times. The antigen is undetermined. The sample comes from a study of response to subunit inactivated influenza vaccine. The study's findings and limits: That few new T cells are recruited by each seasonal influenza vaccination was the authors' suggestion.

TCRdb reprocessed the RT-PCR reads via MiXCR and lists one record per CDR3 protein. This repertoire shows 600,000 to 700,000 distinct CDR3 sequences, about 14% found once; its top ten account for roughly 7.2%. V was cut by 0 bases and J by 2 bases, with 26 bases left in between. Looked up from germline, CDR1 is MGHRA and CDR2 is YSYEKL. The CDR3 is 21 residues long. This chain joins TRBV4-1 and TRBJ2-4, with D possibly called TRBD1 or TRBD2 (8 bases each). Material: PBMCs from blood, obtained less than 15 days before vaccination. This sequence originates from a man aged 45-65 years who received an inactivated influenza vaccine. The CDR3 DNA reads TGCGCCAGCAGCCAAGAGATTCTCCGTGGGACAGGCGGGGGGACCAAAAACATTCAGTACTTC. Amino acid sequence: CASSQEILRGTGGGTKNIQYF.